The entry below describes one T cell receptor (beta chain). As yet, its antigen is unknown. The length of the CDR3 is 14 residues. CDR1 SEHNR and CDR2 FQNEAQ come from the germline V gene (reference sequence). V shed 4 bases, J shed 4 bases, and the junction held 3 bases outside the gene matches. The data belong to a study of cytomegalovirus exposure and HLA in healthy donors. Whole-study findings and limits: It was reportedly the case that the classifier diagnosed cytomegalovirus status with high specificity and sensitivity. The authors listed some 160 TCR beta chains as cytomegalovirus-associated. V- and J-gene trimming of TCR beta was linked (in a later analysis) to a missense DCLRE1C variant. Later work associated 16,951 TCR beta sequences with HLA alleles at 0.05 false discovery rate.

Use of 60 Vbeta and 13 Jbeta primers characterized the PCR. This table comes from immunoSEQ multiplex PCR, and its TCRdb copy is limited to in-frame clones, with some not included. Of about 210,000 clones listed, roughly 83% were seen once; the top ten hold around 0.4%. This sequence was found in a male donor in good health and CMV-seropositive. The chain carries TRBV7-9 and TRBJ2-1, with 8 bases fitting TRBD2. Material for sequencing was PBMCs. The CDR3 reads CASSSSGRYNEQFF. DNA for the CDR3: TGTGCCAGCAGCTCCAGCGGGAGATACAATGAGCAGTTCTTC.